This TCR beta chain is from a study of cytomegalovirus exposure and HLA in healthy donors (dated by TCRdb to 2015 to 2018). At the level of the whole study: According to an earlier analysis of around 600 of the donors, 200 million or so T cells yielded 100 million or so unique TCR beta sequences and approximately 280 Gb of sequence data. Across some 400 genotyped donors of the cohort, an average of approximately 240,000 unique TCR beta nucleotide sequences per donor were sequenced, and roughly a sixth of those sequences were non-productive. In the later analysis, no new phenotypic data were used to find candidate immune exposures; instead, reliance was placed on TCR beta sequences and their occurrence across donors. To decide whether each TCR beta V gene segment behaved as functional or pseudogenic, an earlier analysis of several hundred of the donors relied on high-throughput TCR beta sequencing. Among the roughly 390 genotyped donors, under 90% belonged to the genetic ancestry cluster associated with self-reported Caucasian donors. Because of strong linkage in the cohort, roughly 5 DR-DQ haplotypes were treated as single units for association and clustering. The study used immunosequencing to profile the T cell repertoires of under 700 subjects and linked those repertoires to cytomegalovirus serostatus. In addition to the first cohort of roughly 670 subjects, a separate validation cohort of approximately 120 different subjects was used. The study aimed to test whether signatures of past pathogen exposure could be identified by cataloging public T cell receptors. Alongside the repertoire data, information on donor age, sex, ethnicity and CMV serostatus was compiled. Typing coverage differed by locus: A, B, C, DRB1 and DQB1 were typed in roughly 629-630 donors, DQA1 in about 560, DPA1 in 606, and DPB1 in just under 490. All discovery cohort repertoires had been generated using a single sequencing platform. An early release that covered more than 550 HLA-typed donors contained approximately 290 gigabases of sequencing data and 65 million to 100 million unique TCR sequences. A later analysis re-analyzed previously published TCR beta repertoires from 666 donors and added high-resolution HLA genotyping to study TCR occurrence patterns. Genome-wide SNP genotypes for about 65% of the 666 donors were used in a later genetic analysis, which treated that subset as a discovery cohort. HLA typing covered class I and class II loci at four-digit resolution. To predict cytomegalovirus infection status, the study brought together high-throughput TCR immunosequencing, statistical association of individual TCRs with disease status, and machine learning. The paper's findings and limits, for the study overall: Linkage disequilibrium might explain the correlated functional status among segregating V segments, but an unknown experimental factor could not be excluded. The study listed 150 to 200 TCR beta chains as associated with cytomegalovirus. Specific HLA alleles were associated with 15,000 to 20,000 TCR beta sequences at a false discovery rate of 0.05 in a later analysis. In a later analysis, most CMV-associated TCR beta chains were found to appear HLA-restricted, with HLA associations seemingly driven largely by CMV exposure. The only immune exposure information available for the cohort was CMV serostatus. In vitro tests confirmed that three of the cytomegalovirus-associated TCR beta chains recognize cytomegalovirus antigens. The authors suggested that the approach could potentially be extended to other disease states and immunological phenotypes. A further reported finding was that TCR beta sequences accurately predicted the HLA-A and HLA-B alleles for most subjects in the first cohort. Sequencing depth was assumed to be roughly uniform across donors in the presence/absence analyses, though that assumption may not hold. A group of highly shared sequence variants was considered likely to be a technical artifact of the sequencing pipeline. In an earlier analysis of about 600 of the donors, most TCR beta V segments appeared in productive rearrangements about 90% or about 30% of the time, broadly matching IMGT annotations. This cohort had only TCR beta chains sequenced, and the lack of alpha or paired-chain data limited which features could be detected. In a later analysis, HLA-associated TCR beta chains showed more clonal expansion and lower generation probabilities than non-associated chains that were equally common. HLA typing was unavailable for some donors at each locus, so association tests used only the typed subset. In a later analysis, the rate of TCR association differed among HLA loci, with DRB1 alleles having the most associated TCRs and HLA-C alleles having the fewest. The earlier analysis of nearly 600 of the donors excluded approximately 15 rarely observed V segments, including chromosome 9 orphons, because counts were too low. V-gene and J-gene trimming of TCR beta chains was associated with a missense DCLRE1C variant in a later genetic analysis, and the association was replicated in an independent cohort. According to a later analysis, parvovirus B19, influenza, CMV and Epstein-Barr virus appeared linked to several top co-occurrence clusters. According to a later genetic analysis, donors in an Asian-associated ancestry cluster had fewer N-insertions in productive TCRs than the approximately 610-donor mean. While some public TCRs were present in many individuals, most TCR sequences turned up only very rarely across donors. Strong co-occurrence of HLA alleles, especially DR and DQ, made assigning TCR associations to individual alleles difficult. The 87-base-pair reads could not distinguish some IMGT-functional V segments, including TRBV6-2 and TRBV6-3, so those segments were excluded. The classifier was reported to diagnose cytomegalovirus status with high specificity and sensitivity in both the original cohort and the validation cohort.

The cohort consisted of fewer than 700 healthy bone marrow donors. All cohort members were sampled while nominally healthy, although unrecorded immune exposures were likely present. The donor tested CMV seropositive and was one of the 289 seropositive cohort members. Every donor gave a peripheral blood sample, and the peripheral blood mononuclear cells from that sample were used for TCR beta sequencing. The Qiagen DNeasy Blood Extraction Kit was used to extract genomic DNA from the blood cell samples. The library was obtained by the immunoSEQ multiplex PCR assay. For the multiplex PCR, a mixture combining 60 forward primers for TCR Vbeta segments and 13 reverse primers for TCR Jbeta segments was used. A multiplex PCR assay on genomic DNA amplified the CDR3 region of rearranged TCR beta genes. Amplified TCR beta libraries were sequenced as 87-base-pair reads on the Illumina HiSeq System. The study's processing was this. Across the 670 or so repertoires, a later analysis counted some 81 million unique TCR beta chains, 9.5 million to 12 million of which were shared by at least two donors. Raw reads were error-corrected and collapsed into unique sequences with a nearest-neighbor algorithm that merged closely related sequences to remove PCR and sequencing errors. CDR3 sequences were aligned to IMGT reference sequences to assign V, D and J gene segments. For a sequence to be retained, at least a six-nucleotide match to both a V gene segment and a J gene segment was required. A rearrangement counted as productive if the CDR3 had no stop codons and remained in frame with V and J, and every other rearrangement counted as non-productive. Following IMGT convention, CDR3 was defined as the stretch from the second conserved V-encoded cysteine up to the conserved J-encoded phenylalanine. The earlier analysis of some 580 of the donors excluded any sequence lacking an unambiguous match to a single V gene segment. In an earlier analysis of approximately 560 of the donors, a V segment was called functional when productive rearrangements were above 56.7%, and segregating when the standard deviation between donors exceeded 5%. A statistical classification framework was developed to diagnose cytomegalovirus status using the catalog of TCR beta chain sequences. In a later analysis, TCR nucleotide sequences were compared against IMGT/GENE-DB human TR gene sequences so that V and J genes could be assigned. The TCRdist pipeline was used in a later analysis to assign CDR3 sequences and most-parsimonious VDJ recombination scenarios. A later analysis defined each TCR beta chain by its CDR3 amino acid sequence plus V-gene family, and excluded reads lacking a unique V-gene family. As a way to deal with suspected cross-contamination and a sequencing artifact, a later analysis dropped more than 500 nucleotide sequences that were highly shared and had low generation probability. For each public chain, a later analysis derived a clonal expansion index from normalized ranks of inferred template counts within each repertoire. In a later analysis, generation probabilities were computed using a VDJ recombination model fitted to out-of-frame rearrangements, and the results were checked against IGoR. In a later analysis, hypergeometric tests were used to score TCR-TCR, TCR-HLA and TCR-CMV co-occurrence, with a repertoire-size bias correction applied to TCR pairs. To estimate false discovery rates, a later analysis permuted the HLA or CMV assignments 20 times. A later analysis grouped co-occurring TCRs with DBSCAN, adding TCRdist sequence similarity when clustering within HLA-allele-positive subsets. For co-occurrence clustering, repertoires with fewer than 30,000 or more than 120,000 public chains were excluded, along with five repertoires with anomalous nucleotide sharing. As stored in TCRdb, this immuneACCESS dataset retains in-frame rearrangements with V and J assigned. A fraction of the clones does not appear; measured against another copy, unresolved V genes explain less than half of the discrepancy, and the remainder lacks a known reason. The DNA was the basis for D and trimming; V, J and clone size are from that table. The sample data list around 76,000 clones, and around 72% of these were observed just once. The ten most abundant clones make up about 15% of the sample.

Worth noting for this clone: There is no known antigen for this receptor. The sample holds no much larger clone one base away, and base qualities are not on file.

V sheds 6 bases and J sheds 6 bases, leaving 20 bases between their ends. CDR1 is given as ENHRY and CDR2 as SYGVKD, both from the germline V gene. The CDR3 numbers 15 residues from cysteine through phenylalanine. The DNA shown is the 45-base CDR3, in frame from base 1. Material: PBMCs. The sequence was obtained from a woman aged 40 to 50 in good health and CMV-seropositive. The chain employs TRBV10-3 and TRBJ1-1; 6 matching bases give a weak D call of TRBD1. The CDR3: CAISEGGGVEAEAFF. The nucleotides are TGTGCCATCAGCGAAGGGGGGGGCGTGGAGGCTGAAGCTTTCTTT.